This T cell receptor beta chain came from a study of T cell clones after liver transplantation. Overall study context: Without induction therapy, subjects received standard immunosuppression until 12-24 months post-transplant.

The protocol was immunoSEQ multiplex PCR, while the TCRdb copy is restricted to in-frame clones and leaves out a portion. This sample carries roughly 120,000 clones, 90% of them seen once, and the ten largest clones take approximately 0.78%. The germline gives CDR1 MNHEY, CDR2 SVGAGI. The junction had 8 bases not matched to a gene; V was cut back by 6 bases and J by 5 bases. The CDR3 runs to 14 residues. The chain combines TRBV6-5 with TRBJ2-7, with 9 bases that match TRBD1. This specimen consisted of CD4+ T cells from blood, obtained 12 months after liver transplant. The sequence was collected from a human patient who received a liver transplant. The T cells may partly be graft donor cells. The CDR3 DNA is TGTGCCAGCAGCTTCGGGACAGGGTCCCACGAGCAGTACTTC. It is translated as CASSFGTGSHEQYF.